Detailed here is one T cell receptor beta chain. Its recognized antigen is unknown. No per-base quality is available; no much larger clone lies one base away. The immunoSEQ Assay, a bias-controlled multiplex PCR, was used to amplify TCRbeta CDR3 regions from genomic DNA. As for the original processing: Nucleated cell counts per sample were estimated from amplification of reference gene primers within the assay. Sequence reads were collapsed and filtered to measure the absolute abundance of every unique TCRbeta CDR3 rearrangement. For each sample, productive Simpson clonality was calculated as the square root of Simpson's diversity index over productive rearrangements. Entries here come from immuneACCESS through TCRdb and include only in-frame sequences with V and J called. Some clones fail to appear in such tables; in the studies checked, an unresolved V gene covers under half of the shortfall, and the cause of the remainder is unknown. D and trimming were read from the DNA, whereas the V and J calls and clone size are those reported in that table. The sample profile shows 25,000 to 30,000 clones; 89% of them were found once. 9.9% of the sample lies in the top ten.

Taken from cysteine to phenylalanine, the CDR3 has 16 residues. Kept here is only the CDR3 DNA, which spans 48 bases and is read in frame from base 1. Trimmed from V: 1 base; trimmed from J: 2 bases; junction bases lacking a gene match: 4. According to the germline V gene, CDR1 reads SGHVS and CDR2 reads FNYEAQ. The sample comes from a study of blood T cell repertoires in COVID-19 (dated by TCRdb to 2019 to 2021). Study-wide context: Samples covering the acute and convalescent phases of COVID-19 were provided by collaborators in the United States, Italy and Spain. The prospective study material was composed of cDNA or gDNA derived from T cells, B-cell-depleted T cells, or PBMCs. Subjects who had been exposed to COVID-19, were actively infected with it, or had recovered from it provided the deeply sampled blood TCRbeta repertoires that made up the dataset. A freely available public database, intended as a resource for researchers studying the immune response to SARS-CoV-2, is where the repertoires were released. The samples were drawn from the first 160 participants of the ongoing ImmuneRACE study and from some 1,300 subjects provided by 6 global collaborators. Sample metadata almost always included a de-identified subject ID, COVID-19 status, age in years and sex. Where available, HLA class I and class II types were taken from metadata supplied by the sample provider and were not determined by assay-based typing. General findings and caveats noted by the study authors: The quantity of clinical and demographic metadata differed by source and by participant and was supplied without curation.

The collaborating institutions used their own protocols to collect whole blood in K2EDTA tubes. For TCRbeta analysis, collaborators shipped samples in one of three forms: frozen whole blood, isolated PBMCs, or DNA extracted from either of those sample types. The rearranged chain carries TRBV7-6 and TRBJ2-7; TRBD2 fits 11 bases in the junction. Sequences were obtained from peripheral blood. This TCR was recovered from a human donor in a cohort sampled during active COVID-19. The nucleotide sequence reads as follows: TGTGCCAGCAGCTTAGGCCTAGCGGGGGGCACCTACGAGCAGTACTTC. Translated, this is CASSLGLAGGTYEQYF.